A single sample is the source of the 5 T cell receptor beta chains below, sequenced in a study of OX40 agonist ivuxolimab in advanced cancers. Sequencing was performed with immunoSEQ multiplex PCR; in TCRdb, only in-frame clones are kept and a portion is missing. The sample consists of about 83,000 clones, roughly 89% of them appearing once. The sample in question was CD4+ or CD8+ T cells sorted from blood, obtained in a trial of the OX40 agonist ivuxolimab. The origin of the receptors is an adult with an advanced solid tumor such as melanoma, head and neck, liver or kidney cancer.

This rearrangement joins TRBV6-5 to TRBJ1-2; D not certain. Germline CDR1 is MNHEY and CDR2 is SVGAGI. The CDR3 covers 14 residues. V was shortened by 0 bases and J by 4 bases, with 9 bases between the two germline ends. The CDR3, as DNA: TGTGCCAGCAGTTACTCGATAGGGAGCTATGGCTACACCTTC. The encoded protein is CASSYSIGSYGYTF.

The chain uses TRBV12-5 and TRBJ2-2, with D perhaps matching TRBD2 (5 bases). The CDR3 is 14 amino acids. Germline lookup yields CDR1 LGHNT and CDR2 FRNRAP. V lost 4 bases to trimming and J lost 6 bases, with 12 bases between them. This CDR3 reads CASGSPLGAGELFF. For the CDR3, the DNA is TGTGCTAGTGGTTCCCCCCTCGGGGCCGGGGAGCTGTTTTTT. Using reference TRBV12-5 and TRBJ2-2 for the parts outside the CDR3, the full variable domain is DARVTQTPRHKVTEMGQEVTMRCQPILGHNTVFWYRQTMMQGLELLAYFRNRAPLDDSGMPKDRFSAEMPDATLATLKIQPSEPRDSAVYFCASGSPLGAGELFFGEGSRLTVL.

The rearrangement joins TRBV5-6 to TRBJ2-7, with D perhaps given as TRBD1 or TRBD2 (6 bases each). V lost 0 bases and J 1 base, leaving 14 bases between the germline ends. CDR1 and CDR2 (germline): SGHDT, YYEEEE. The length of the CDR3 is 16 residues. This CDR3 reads CASSLALWGASYEQYF. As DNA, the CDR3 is TGTGCCAGCAGCTTGGCCCTATGGGGGGCATCCTACGAGCAGTACTTC.

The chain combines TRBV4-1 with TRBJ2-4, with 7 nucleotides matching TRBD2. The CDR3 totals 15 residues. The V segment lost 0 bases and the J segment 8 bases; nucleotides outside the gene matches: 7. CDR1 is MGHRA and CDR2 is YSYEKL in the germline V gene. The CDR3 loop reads CASSQDEGRGYIQYF. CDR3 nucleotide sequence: TGCGCCAGCAGCCAAGACGAGGGGAGGGGATACATTCAGTACTTC.

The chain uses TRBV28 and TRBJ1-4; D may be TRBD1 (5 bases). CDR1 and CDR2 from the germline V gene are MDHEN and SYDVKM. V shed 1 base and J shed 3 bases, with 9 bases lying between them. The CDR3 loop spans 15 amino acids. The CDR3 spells CASSLSGAPNEKLFF. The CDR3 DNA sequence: TGTGCCAGCAGTTTATCTGGGGCGCCTAATGAAAAACTGTTTTTT.